These 26 T cell receptor beta chains originate from one sample sequenced in a study of identical twins listed by TCRdb under 2016. The library was produced with 5' RACE. Sequencing used an Illumina HiSeq 2000. TCRdb reanalyzed the raw reads on its own, using fastp at Q25 for trimming and MiXCR for clone calling, and kept in-frame beta chains. Rows merge per CDR3 protein into single entries with the most common DNA and genes. The sample profile shows some 500,000 distinct CDR3 sequences; approximately 14% of them were found once. In total, the top ten clones hold about 0.52% of the sample. The same sample was also used in a study of yellow fever vaccine responses in identical twins.

Sequences were obtained from CD4+ T cells sorted from blood. The receptors originated from a woman aged 18-35 years in good health.

This clonotype was detected only a few times. J is TRBJ2-3 and V is TRBV20-1; 11 bases match TRBD2. CDR3 length: 14 residues. J gave up 6 bases and V 3 bases, and 5 bases lay outside the gene matches. Germline loops: CDR1 DFQATT, CDR2 SNEGSKA (reference sequence). Written as DNA, the CDR3 is TGCAGTGCTAGTATATCTAGCGGGGGGGATACGCAGTATTTT. Its protein is CSASISSGGDTQYF.

The rearrangement joins TRBV20-1 to TRBJ2-5; maybe TRBD1 (8 bases). Trimming shortened V by 6 bases and J by 3 bases, and 11 bases separated the two germline ends. Per the germline V gene, CDR1 is DFQATT and CDR2 is SNEGSKA (reference sequence). The CDR3 totals 12 residues. DNA of the CDR3: TGCAGTGCCACAGGGGGGGAAGAGACCCAGTACTTC. Encoded protein: CSATGGEETQYF.

This clonotype was seen a handful of times. CDR3 amino acids: CASSLFRQGDSDTQYF. The CDR3, as DNA: TGTGCCAGCAGCTTGTTTCGGCAGGGAGATTCAGATACGCAGTATTTT. V is TRBV5-6 and J is TRBJ2-3; D assignment may be TRBD1 or TRBD2 (5 bases each). This CDR3 is built from 16 residues. V was shortened by 1 base and J by 4 bases, with 16 bases between the two germline ends. The germline V gene has CDR1 SGHDT and CDR2 YYEEEE.

This clonotype showed up just a few times. The rearrangement uses TRBV27 and TRBJ2-3, with TRBD2 matching over 7 bases. Germline lookup yields CDR1 MNHEY and CDR2 SMNVEV (reference sequence). The CDR3 extends over 15 amino acids. V lost 4 bases and J lost 4; bases outside the gene matches: 8. The CDR3 here is CASSSPTSNPDTQYF. The CDR3 coding sequence is TGTGCCAGCAGTTCCCCGACTAGCAACCCAGATACGCAGTATTTT.

This clonotype was found a few times. This chain joins TRBV20-1 and TRBJ2-1; TRBD2 agrees at 7 bases. The CDR3 covers 14 residues. Trimming removed 6 bases from V and 4 bases from J; junction bases left unmatched: 9. The germline V gene has CDR1 DFQATT and CDR2 SNEGSKA (reference sequence). CDR3 sequence: CSAQEGTTYNEQFF. DNA for the CDR3: TGCAGTGCCCAGGAGGGGACTACTTACAATGAGCAGTTCTTC.

The chain carries TRBV11-2 and TRBJ2-3, with TRBD2 matching over 10 bases. CDR3 size: 21 residues. Germline V lookup: CDR1 SGHAT, CDR2 FQNNGV. V was pared by 0 bases and J by 7 bases, with 22 bases of the junction left unmatched. The CDR3 DNA reads TGTGCCAGCAGCTTAGATCCGAGAGGTATTTGGCTAGCGGGAGAGAGGAATACGCAGTATTTT. Translation gives CASSLDPRGIWLAGERNTQYF.

The rearrangement joins TRBV20-1 to TRBJ2-3, with D perhaps TRBD1 (6 bases). The CDR3 extends over 15 amino acids. Trimming pared 0 bases from V and 4 bases from J, leaving 14 bases between. Germline V gene lookup returns CDR1 DFQATT and CDR2 SNEGSKA (reference sequence). CDR3 residues: CSARDPRGGADTQYF. In DNA form, the CDR3 reads TGCAGTGCTAGAGATCCCAGGGGTGGCGCAGATACGCAGTATTTT.

The rearrangement uses TRBV29-1 and TRBJ2-3, with D unresolved. There are 11 residues in the CDR3. V gave up 8 bases and J gave up 4 bases, with 10 bases separating them. Per germline, CDR1 SQVTM and CDR2 ANQGSEA. The CDR3 loop reads CSSPVADTQYF. The DNA of the CDR3 is TGCAGCTCACCGGTCGCAGATACGCAGTATTTT.

The rearrangement joins TRBV7-9 to TRBJ2-7; the match to TRBD1 covers 7 bases. The length of the CDR3 is 16 residues. J was trimmed by 2 bases and V by 5 bases; bases with no gene match: 12. From germline, CDR1 is SEHNR and CDR2 FQNEAQ (reference sequence). The CDR3 is CASSVSLGQQTYEQYF. DNA of the CDR3: TGTGCCAGCAGCGTATCCTTGGGACAGCAAACCTACGAGCAGTACTTC.

The chain uses TRBV6-1 and TRBJ2-5, with 10 bases that match TRBD1. This CDR3 contains 20 residues. The germline gives CDR1 MNHNS, CDR2 SASEGT. The V and J ends lost 2 bases and 2 bases, in that order; junction bases with no gene match: 17. The CDR3 DNA reads TGTGCCAGCAGTGAAAGGGCCTCCGTTTGGACAGGGGGACCTCAAGAGACCCAGTACTTC. Translation: CASSERASVWTGGPQETQYF.

The chain carries TRBV29-1 and TRBJ2-2; D is uncertain. V was shortened by 1 base and J by 5 bases, with 20 bases between the two germline ends. CDR1 is SQVTM, CDR2 ANQGSEA, per germline. This CDR3 spans 17 amino acids. The CDR3 here is CSVEGRSLWRYTGELFF. Written as DNA, the CDR3 is TGCAGCGTTGAAGGGCGATCCCTTTGGCGGTATACCGGGGAGCTGTTTTTT.

On this clonotype itself: A much larger clone lies a single base off, so this may be a read error. This sequence joins TRBV12-3 or TRBV12-4 and TRBJ2-6, with 12 nucleotides matching TRBD1. CDR3 length: 19 residues. The CDR3 sequence is CTISPSPGQGAGRANVLTF. The CDR3 nucleotides are TGTACCATCAGTCCCAGCCCGGGACAGGGGGCCGGAAGGGCCAACGTCCTGACTTTC.

This clonotype has just a few counts. This sequence joins TRBV7-2 and TRBJ2-3; D remains ambiguous. CDR3 length: 15 amino acids. V was pared by 5 bases and J by 3 bases, with 15 bases between. Germline V gene data show CDR1 as SGHTA and CDR2 as FQGNSA. CDR3 nucleotides: TGTGCCAGCAGCGCGGTGGCAGCCTTGACAGATACGCAGTATTTT. Protein product: CASSAVAALTDTQYF.

This clonotype was seen more than once but under ten times. The chain is built from TRBV29-1 and TRBJ2-4; D may be TRBD1 or TRBD2 (5 bases each). V gave up 3 bases and J gave up 2 bases, with 8 bases separating them. The CDR3 extends over 13 amino acids. The germline V gene has CDR1 SQVTM and CDR2 ANQGSEA. CDR3 sequence reads: CSVDGGTKNIQYF. The CDR3 DNA sequence: TGCAGCGTTGATGGGGGTACCAAAAACATTCAGTACTTC.

V usage is TRBV6-1 and J usage is TRBJ1-1; 7 bases align to TRBD1. This CDR3 region has 13 residues. The germline CDR1 and CDR2 sequences are MNHNS and SASEGT. Trimming at V came to 7 bases and at J to 3 bases, leaving 5 bases not matched to a gene. CDR3 in DNA: TGTGCCAGCAAGGGGGCTAGGGACACTGAAGCTTTCTTT. Residues: CASKGARDTEAFF.

A few counts support this clonotype. The chain carries TRBV9 and TRBJ1-6, with D possibly matching TRBD1 (6 bases). The CDR3 totals 15 residues. V shed 2 bases and J shed 7 bases, with 13 bases lying between them. Germline CDR1 reads SGDLS; CDR2 reads YYNGEE. The CDR3 region is CASSVSDRLNSPLHF. DNA for the CDR3: TGTGCCAGCAGCGTTTCCGACAGGCTAAATTCACCCCTCCACTTT.

The chain joins TRBV5-1 to TRBJ2-5, with 9 bases matching TRBD1. The CDR3 sequence is 16 residues long. The ends lost 0 bases at V and 3 bases at J; junction bases unmatched: 6. Germline CDR1 SGHRS, CDR2 YFSETQ. The CDR3 sequence: CASSLGTDRGKETQYF. DNA of the CDR3: TGCGCCAGCAGCTTGGGTACGGACAGGGGAAAAGAGACCCAGTACTTC.

This chain connects TRBV5-1 to TRBJ2-7; 12 nucleotides match TRBD2. The CDR3 is made up of 17 amino acids. J was trimmed by 4 bases and V by 4 bases; bases with no gene match: 12. Germline CDR1 SGHRS, CDR2 YFSETQ. CDR3 in amino acids: CASSPLRLAGERYEQYF. The CDR3 DNA reads as TGCGCCAGCAGCCCCCTAAGACTAGCGGGAGAAAGGTACGAGCAGTACTTC.

This clonotype has a handful of counts. The CDR3 loop is CASSYSGRRKNEQFF. The CDR3 bases are TGTGCCAGCAGTTATAGCGGGAGACGGAAGAATGAGCAGTTCTTC. The chain uses TRBV27 and TRBJ2-1; TRBD2 matches at 9 bases. In germline, CDR1 is MNHEY, CDR2 SMNVEV (reference sequence). The CDR3 sequence is 15 residues long. V lost 4 bases to trimming and J lost 7 bases; unmatched junction nucleotides: 8.

The chain combines TRBV5-1 with TRBJ2-5, with D perhaps matching TRBD1 (6 bases). The V and J ends lost 7 bases and 4 bases respectively, with 17 bases between them. Germline CDR1 and CDR2: SGHRS and YFSETQ. CDR3 size: 14 residues. CDR3 loop: CASAVQGGGETQYF. As DNA, the CDR3 is TGCGCCAGCGCCGTTCAAGGGGGTGGAGAGACCCAGTACTTC.

As DNA, the CDR3 is TGTGCCAGCAGTTTAGCGCCGGGGACTAGCGGGGCCTCCAGCTACGAGCAGTACTTC. Its translation is CASSLAPGTSGASSYEQYF. The chain combines TRBV12-3 or TRBV12-4 with TRBJ2-7; 13 bases agree with TRBD2. J lost 3 bases, V lost 0 bases, and 11 bases had no gene match. The CDR3 totals 19 residues.

The chain is built from TRBV7-9 and TRBJ2-1; D might be TRBD2 (6 bases). CDR1 and CDR2 from the germline V gene are SEHNR and FQNEAQ (reference sequence). The CDR3 runs to 16 residues. Trimming took 3 bases from V and 4 from J, leaving 16 bases between them. The chain's CDR3 is CASSFWIAEFYNEQFF. CDR3 sequence (DNA): TGTGCCAGCAGCTTTTGGATAGCGGAATTTTACAATGAGCAGTTCTTC.

In its sample, this clonotype was seen a few times. The gene calls are TRBV12-3 or TRBV12-4 and TRBJ1-5; D is uncertain. The germline V and J ends were trimmed by 7 bases and 5 bases, with 18 bases remaining between them. This CDR3 region has 15 residues. In DNA form, the CDR3 reads TGTGCCAGCACCAATGGCTGGGGAAAGTATCAGCCCCAGCATTTT. Translated: CASTNGWGKYQPQHF.

The V call is TRBV6-2 or TRBV6-3, the J call TRBJ2-3, with 9 bases fitting TRBD1. This CDR3 region has 20 residues. Germline V gives CDR1 MNHEY, CDR2 SVGEGT. J was trimmed by 4 bases and V by 0 bases; bases with no gene match: 17. CDR3 sequence (DNA): TGTGCCAGCAGTTACTCGAAGGTCACAGGGGGCGGCCGGGGGGCAGATACGCAGTATTTT. Its protein is CASSYSKVTGGGRGADTQYF.

V gene TRBV2 combines with J gene TRBJ2-2; possible D gene TRBD2, 5 bases. CDR1 is SNHLY, CDR2 FYNNEI, per germline. Deletions cut 7 bases from V and 3 bases from J, with 15 bases between. The CDR3 has 15 residues. CDR3 bases: TGTGCCAGCACCAGGACGGGGTCGGACACCGGGGAGCTGTTTTTT. Protein: CASTRTGSDTGELFF.

The chain combines TRBV7-2 with TRBJ1-2; 11 nucleotides match TRBD1. The CDR3 contains 14 residues. After removal of 6 bases from V and 4 bases from J, the junction contained 4 bases not matched to a gene. Germline V gene sequence: CDR1 SGHTA, CDR2 FQGNSA. DNA for the CDR3: TGTGCCAGCAGTCGGGACAGGGGGGCCTATGGCTACACCTTC. This encodes CASSRDRGAYGYTF.